The rows below give T cell receptor beta chains drawn from one sample of a study of CD8 T cells in Susac syndrome. Each CDR3 protein gets one entry after TCRdb re-called the immunoSEQ multiplex PCR reads with MiXCR. The sample has about 130,000 distinct CDR3 sequences, 90% to 95% seen once. Sequences were obtained from CD8+ T cells from PBMCs. The receptor source for this set is a human donor with Susac syndrome. CDR3s include the opening cysteine and the closing phenylalanine or tryptophan. D genes are given only for firm matches.

cdr3_nt: TGTGCCAGCAGTTTGTTCGAGCGGGGGCGACTGGAGACCCAGTACTTC; cdr3_aa: CASSLFERGRLETQYF; j_call: TRBJ2-5; d_call: TRBD2; v_call: TRBV28
cdr3_nt: TGTGCCAGCAGCGTAGGAGAGGGTTTAACCGGGGAGCTGTTTTTT; cdr3_aa: CASSVGEGLTGELFF; j_call: TRBJ2-2; d_call: -; v_call: TRBV9
cdr3_nt: TGCGCCAGCAGCCAAGGGACCGGCTACGAGCAGTACTTC; cdr3_aa: CASSQGTGYEQYF; j_call: TRBJ2-7; d_call: -; v_call: TRBV4-1
cdr3_nt: TGCAGCTTCCTAGCGGGGGAGAGCTCCTACGAGCAGTACTTC; cdr3_aa: CSFLAGESSYEQYF; j_call: TRBJ2-7; d_call: TRBD2; v_call: TRBV20-1
cdr3_nt: TGTGCCAGCAGCTACAGGGGGGTAGTTAGGAATGAGCAGTTCTTC; cdr3_aa: CASSYRGVVRNEQFF; j_call: TRBJ2-1; d_call: TRBD1; v_call: TRBV28
cdr3_nt: TGTGCCAGCAGCTCCCGAACAGGGGGGCCCGACGATGAGCAGTTCTTC; cdr3_aa: CASSSRTGGPDDEQFF; j_call: TRBJ2-1; d_call: TRBD1; v_call: TRBV5-4
cdr3_nt: TGTGCCAGCAGCTCACCCCCGGACAGGGTTACTGAAGCTTTCTTT; cdr3_aa: CASSSPPDRVTEAFF; j_call: TRBJ1-1; d_call: TRBD1; v_call: TRBV12-3/TRBV12-4
cdr3_nt: TGTGCCAGCAGTGACTCAGGGAACACTGAAGCTTTCTTT; cdr3_aa: CASSDSGNTEAFF; j_call: TRBJ1-1; d_call: -; v_call: TRBV6-4
cdr3_nt: TGTGCCAGCAGTTTACCAGGGCGTCACGGCTACACCTTC; cdr3_aa: CASSLPGRHGYTF; j_call: TRBJ1-2; d_call: -; v_call: TRBV12-3/TRBV12-4
cdr3_nt: TGTGCCACCCCCCAGGGAGAAGAGACCCAGTACTTC; cdr3_aa: CATPQGEETQYF; j_call: TRBJ2-5; d_call: -; v_call: TRBV24-1
cdr3_nt: TGTGCCAGCTCACCACCGTGGGAAGAGACCCAGTACTTC; cdr3_aa: CASSPPWEETQYF; j_call: TRBJ2-5; d_call: -; v_call: TRBV18
cdr3_nt: TGTGCCAGCAGCTCCCAATTAGCCAAAAACATTCAGTACTTC; cdr3_aa: CASSSQLAKNIQYF; j_call: TRBJ2-4; d_call: -; v_call: TRBV7-9
cdr3_nt: TGCAGCGCCACGACCGAGAATGGCTACACCTTC; cdr3_aa: CSATTENGYTF; j_call: TRBJ1-2; d_call: -; v_call: TRBV29-1
cdr3_nt: TGTGCCAGCAGTTTCGGCAGGGGGACTGAGCAGTTCTTC; cdr3_aa: CASSFGRGTEQFF; j_call: TRBJ2-1; d_call: TRBD1; v_call: TRBV12-3/TRBV12-4
cdr3_nt: TGTGCCAGCAGTGAACGAGGTTTCCATGGCTACACCTTC; cdr3_aa: CASSERGFHGYTF; j_call: TRBJ1-2; d_call: -; v_call: TRBV2
cdr3_nt: TGCAGTGCTAGAGGGGAGGCCCTGGACTACGAGCAGTACTTC; cdr3_aa: CSARGEALDYEQYF; j_call: TRBJ2-7; d_call: -; v_call: TRBV20-1